This paragraph covers one TCR beta chain sequence. This sample stems from a study of cytomegalovirus exposure and HLA in healthy donors. 13 Jbeta primers and 60 Vbeta primers were used for the PCR. Using immunoSEQ multiplex PCR, the repertoire was profiled, and TCRdb retains in-frame clones only, with some absent. This table has 200,000 to 250,000 clones, 83% appearing once. V dropped 3 bases and J dropped 1 base, with 9 bases sitting between them. Germline V gives CDR1 MDHEN, CDR2 SYDVKM. This CDR3 spans 15 amino acids. Sequenced: PBMCs. This receptor was obtained from a girl aged 5-17 years in good health and CMV-seronegative. V and J are TRBV28 and TRBJ2-2; D gene uncertain. The CDR3 DNA follows: TGTGCCAGCAGTTTCCGAAACAGGAACACCGGGGAGCTGTTTTTT. Its protein is CASSFRNRNTGELFF.